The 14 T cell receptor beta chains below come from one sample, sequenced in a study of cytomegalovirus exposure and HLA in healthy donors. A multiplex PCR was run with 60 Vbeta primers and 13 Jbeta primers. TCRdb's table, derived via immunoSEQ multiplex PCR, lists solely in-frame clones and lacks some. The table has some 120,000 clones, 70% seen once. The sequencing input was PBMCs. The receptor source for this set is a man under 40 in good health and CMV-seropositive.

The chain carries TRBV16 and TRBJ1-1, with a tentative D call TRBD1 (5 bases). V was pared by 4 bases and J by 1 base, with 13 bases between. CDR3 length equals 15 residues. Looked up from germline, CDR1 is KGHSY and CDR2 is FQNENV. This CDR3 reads CASSRAPQGNTEAFF. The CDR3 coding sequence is TGTGCCAGCAGCCGCGCCCCTCAGGGGAACACTGAAGCTTTCTTT.

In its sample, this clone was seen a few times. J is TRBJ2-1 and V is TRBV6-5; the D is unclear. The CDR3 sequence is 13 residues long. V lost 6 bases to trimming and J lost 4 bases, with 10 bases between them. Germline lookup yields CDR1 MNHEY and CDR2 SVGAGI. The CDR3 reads CASRPYGYNEQFF. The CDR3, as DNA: TGTGCCAGCAGGCCCTATGGTTACAATGAGCAGTTCTTC.

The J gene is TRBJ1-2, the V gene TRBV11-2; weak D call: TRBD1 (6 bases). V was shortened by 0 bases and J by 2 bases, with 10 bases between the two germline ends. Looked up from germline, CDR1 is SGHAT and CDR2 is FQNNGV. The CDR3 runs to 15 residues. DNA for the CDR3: TGTGCCAGCAGCTTAGAGAGAGGACAGAACTATGGCTACACCTTC. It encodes CASSLERGQNYGYTF.

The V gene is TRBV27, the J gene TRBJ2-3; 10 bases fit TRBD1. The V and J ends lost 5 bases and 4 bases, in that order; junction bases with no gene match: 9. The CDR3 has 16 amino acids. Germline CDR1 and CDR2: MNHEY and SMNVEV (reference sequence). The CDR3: CASSPPPGQGADTQYF. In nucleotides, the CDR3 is TGTGCCAGCAGTCCCCCCCCCGGACAGGGGGCAGATACGCAGTATTTT.

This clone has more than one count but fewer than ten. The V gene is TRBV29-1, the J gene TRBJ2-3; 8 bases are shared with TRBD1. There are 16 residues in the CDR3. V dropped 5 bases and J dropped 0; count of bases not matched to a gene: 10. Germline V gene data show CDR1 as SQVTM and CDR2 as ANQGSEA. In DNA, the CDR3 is TGCAGCGTTACAGGGGGGTCGGGTGCTAGCACAGATACGCAGTATTTT. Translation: CSVTGGSGASTDTQYF.

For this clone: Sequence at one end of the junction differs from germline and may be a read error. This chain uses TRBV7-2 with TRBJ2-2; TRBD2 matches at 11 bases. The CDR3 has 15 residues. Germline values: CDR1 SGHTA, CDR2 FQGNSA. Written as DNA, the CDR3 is TGTGCCAGCAGATTAGCGGGGGGGCTGACCGGGGAGCTGTTTTTT. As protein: CASRLAGGLTGELFF.

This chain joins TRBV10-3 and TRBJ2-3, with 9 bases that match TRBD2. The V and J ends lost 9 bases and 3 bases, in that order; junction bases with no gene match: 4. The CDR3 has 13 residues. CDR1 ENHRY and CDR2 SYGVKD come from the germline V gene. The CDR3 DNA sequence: TGTGCCATTTTAGCGGGGGCTACAGATACGCAGTATTTT. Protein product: CAILAGATDTQYF.

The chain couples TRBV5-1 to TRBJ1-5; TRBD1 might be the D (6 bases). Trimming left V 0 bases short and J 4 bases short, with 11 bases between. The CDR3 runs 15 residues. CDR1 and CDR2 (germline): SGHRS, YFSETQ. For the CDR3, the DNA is TGCGCCAGCAGCTTGGAAACAGGGTGGAATCAGCCCCAGCATTTT. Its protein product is CASSLETGWNQPQHF.

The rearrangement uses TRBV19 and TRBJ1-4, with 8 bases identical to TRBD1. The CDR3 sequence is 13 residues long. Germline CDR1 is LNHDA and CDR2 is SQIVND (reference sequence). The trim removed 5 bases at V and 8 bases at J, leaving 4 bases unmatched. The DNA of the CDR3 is TGTGCCAGTAGTGAACAGGGGGGCGAAAAACTGTTTTTT. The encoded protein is CASSEQGGEKLFF.

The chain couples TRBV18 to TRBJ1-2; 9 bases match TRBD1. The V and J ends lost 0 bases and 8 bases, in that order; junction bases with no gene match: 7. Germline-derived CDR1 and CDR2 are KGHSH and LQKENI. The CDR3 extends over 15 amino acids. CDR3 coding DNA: TGTGCCAGCTCACCACCGACGGGACAGGGTTTCGGCTACACCTTC. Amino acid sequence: CASSPPTGQGFGYTF.

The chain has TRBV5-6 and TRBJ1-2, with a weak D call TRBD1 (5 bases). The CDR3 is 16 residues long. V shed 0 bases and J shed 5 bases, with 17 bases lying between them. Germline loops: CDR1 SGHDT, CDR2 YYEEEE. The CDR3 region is CASSLEEGVIGYGYTF. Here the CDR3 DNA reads TGTGCCAGCAGCTTGGAGGAAGGGGTTATCGGATATGGCTACACCTTC.

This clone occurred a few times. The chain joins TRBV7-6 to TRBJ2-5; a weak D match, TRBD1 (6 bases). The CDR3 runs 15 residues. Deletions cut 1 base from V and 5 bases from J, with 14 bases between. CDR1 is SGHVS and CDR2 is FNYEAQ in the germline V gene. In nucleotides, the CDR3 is TGTGCCAGCAGCTTAGATGGGGGCGCCGCGGAGACCCAGTACTTC. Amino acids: CASSLDGGAAETQYF. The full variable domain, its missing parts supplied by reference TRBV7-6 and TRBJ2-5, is GAGVSQSPRYKVTKRGQDVALRCDPISGHVSLYWYRQALGQGPEFLTYFNYEAQQDKSGLPNDRFSAERPEGSISTLTIQRTEQRDSAMYRCASSLDGGAAETQYFGPGTRLLVL.

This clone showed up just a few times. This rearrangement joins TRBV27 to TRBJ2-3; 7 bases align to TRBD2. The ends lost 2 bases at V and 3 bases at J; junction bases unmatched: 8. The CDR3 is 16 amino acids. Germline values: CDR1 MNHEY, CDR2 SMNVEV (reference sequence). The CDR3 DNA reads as TGTGCCAGCAGTTTAGAACTAGCGAGAGTGACAGATACGCAGTATTTT. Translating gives CASSLELARVTDTQYF.

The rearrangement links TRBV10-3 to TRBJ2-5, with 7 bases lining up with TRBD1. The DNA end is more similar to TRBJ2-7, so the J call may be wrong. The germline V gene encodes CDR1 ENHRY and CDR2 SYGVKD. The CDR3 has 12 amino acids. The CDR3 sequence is CATRDSSYEQYF. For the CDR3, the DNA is TGTGCCACCCGGGACAGTTCCTACGAGCAGTACTTC.